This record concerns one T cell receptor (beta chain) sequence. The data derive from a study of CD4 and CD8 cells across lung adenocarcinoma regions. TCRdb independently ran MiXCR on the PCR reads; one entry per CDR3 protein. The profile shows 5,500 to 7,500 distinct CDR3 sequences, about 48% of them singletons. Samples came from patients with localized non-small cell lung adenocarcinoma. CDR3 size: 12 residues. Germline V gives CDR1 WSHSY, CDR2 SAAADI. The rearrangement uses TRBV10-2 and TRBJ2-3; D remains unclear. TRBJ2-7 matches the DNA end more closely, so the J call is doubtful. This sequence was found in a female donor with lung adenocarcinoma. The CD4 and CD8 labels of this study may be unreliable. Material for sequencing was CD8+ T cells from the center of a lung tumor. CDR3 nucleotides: TGCGCGAGGCTGTGTACCAAAGACACGCAGTACTTC. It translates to CARLCTKDTQYF.